These T cell receptor beta chains were read from a single sample in a study of human T cells and chemical hapten exposure. In TCRdb, the RACE reads were re-called with MiXCR into one record per CDR3 protein. This table holds some 150,000 distinct CDR3 sequences, roughly 10% found once. Sequencing was performed on whole blood, taken in connection with sensitization to the hapten diphenylcyclopropenone (DPC). The source is a woman in her 50s with alopecia areata. Some clones in this sample may be carry-over from other donors' samples. Each CDR3 is given with its conserved first and last residue. Fields, in order: V gene, J gene, CDR3 length, clone size, CDR3 protein. Size is omitted from some rows. Given values are once, few, many or a class for expanded clones.

V: TRBV12-5; J: TRBJ2-5; length: 14; size: few; CDR3: CASSRTGVQETQYF
V: TRBV19; J: TRBJ1-2; length: 12; size: many; CDR3: CASSRINYGYTF
V: TRBV29-1; J: TRBJ2-5; length: 13; size: few; CDR3: CSVPTGWQETQYF
V: TRBV2; J: TRBJ2-1; length: 15; size: NA; CDR3: CASRRGTSMTNEQFF
V: TRBV5-1; J: TRBJ2-4; length: 18; size: few; CDR3: CASSLSTGTGVAKNIQYF
V: TRBV6-5; J: TRBJ2-7; length: 17; size: many; CDR3: CASSSRGSGRPSYEQYF
V: TRBV10-3; J: TRBJ2-5; length: 12; size: many; CDR3: CAISESGETQYF
V: TRBV24-1; J: TRBJ2-5; length: 17; size: few; CDR3: CATSDTHRGNTQETQYF
V: TRBV20-1; J: TRBJ1-2; length: 14; size: many; CDR3: CSAPLAGPGDGYTF
V: TRBV20-1; J: TRBJ2-7; length: 15; size: NA; CDR3: CSARATGLADYEQYF
V: TRBV4-2; J: TRBJ2-7; length: 13; size: few; CDR3: CASSQDWGEKQYF
V: TRBV2; J: TRBJ2-7; length: 13; size: NA; CDR3: CASSRQLPYEQYF
V: TRBV12-3/TRBV12-4; J: TRBJ2-5; length: 14; size: few; CDR3: CASRRGLEQETQYF
V: TRBV20-1; J: TRBJ2-1; length: 11; size: few; CDR3: CSASAYNEQFF
V: TRBV6-2/TRBV6-3; J: TRBJ1-1; length: 14; size: NA; CDR3: CASSYSIGSAEAFF
V: TRBV3-1; J: TRBJ1-4; length: 11; size: few; CDR3: CASRGTSELFF
V: TRBV19; J: TRBJ2-3; length: 17; size: NA; CDR3: CASSVDLAGGSTDTQYF
V: TRBV30; J: TRBJ2-1; length: 12; size: few; CDR3: CASGTADNEQFF
V: TRBV9; J: TRBJ1-2; length: 16; size: NA; CDR3: CASSVFPGQGAAGYTF
V: TRBV7-3; J: TRBJ2-3; length: 15; size: NA; CDR3: CASSISGASTDTQYF
V: TRBV6-6; J: TRBJ1-3; length: 13; size: few; CDR3: CASSYARFDTIYF
V: TRBV3-1; J: TRBJ2-7; length: 13; size: few; CDR3: CASSQVWTGEQYF
V: TRBV7-6; J: TRBJ2-7; length: 15; size: NA; CDR3: CASSLRAGGVYEQYF
V: TRBV7-2; J: TRBJ2-1; length: 15; size: many; CDR3: CASSRSGRTYNEQFF
V: TRBV20-1; J: TRBJ1-5; length: 14; size: many; CDR3: CSARTDYSNQPQHF
V: TRBV6-5; J: TRBJ2-6; length: 19; size: many; CDR3: CASGRDRGPSGSGANVLTF
V: TRBV11-2; J: TRBJ2-7; length: 16; size: NA; CDR3: CASSSRAGPSLYEQYF
V: TRBV20-1; J: TRBJ2-7; length: 14; size: few; CDR3: CSARGGQSSYGQYF
V: TRBV12-3/TRBV12-4; J: TRBJ2-1; length: 13; size: few; CDR3: CATKGGKGYEQFF
V: TRBV11-2; J: TRBJ2-7; length: 13; size: many; CDR3: CASSPRSGNEQYF
V: TRBV7-9; J: TRBJ2-6; length: 14; size: many; CDR3: CASSFAAGANVLTF
V: TRBV5-5; J: TRBJ1-3; length: 16; size: NA; CDR3: CASSLTGDRFGNTIYF
V: TRBV28; J: TRBJ2-4; length: 15; size: NA; CDR3: CASSLTGGTKNIQYF
V: TRBV29-1; J: TRBJ2-5; length: 12; size: many; CDR3: CSVEGVQETQYF
V: TRBV6-6; J: TRBJ1-5; length: 15; size: many; CDR3: CASSYGQGKGQPQHF
V: TRBV6-5; J: TRBJ2-1; length: 16; size: NA; CDR3: CASSSKESSSYNEQFF
V: TRBV28; J: TRBJ2-1; length: 12; size: NA; CDR3: CASTSINHEQFF
V: TRBV9; J: TRBJ2-5; length: 15; size: many; CDR3: CASSAGLAVRETQYF
V: TRBV12-3/TRBV12-4; J: TRBJ2-7; length: 14; size: many; CDR3: CASTLSGRGWEQYF
V: TRBV7-9; J: TRBJ1-1; length: 15; size: few; CDR3: CASSLEGRGIPEAFF